Listed below are T cell receptor beta chains from one sample, sequenced in a study of cytomegalovirus exposure and HLA in healthy donors. Sequenced by immunoSEQ multiplex PCR; TCRdb stores in-frame clones only, minus some. This table has 150,000 to 200,000 clones, 70% to 80% appearing once. What was sequenced was PBMCs. These receptors were taken from a woman aged 30 to 39 in good health and CMV-seropositive. Both conserved end residues are part of each CDR3. A D gene is named only where the DNA matches it firmly. Not every row has a clone size; where given, it reads once, few, many or a size class.

D gene,V gene,J gene,clone size,CDR3 protein,CDR3 DNA
TRBD1,TRBV7-3,TRBJ2-7,NA,CASRLTGASYEQYF,TGTGCCAGCAGGTTGACAGGGGCTTCCTACGAGCAGTACTTC
NA,TRBV6-5,TRBJ2-7,NA,CASTRDPRGEQYF,TGTGCCAGCACACGGGATCCCCGGGGCGAGCAGTACTTC
TRBD1,TRBV29-1,TRBJ1-2,NA,CSAGQGIGVRGYTF,TGCAGCGCGGGACAGGGTATCGGCGTGCGGGGCTACACCTTC
TRBD1,TRBV30,TRBJ1-5,NA,CAWSTWGTDNQPQHF,TGTGCCTGGAGTACCTGGGGGACAGACAATCAGCCCCAGCATTTT
NA,TRBV2,TRBJ2-1,once,CASSDKEAVPAGNNEQFF,TGTGCCAGCAGTGATAAGGAGGCTGTACCCGCGGGGAACAATGAGCAGTTCTTC
NA,TRBV9,TRBJ2-7,few,CASSVGRDGRRTYEQYF,TGTGCCAGCAGCGTAGGTCGCGATGGGAGGAGAACCTACGAGCAGTACTTC
TRBD1,TRBV10-2,TRBJ1-6,few,CASSEPTVRDSYNSPLHF,TGCGCCAGCAGTGAGCCTACCGTCCGGGACAGCTATAATTCACCCCTCCACTTT
TRBD2,TRBV19,TRBJ2-1,NA,CASRRTSGVYNEQFF,TGTGCCAGTAGGAGAACTAGCGGAGTATACAATGAGCAGTTCTTC
TRBD1,TRBV5-5,TRBJ2-5,few,CASSLEGAETQYF,TGTGCCAGCAGCTTGGAGGGGGCAGAGACCCAGTACTTC
TRBD2,TRBV5-1,TRBJ2-7,NA,CASSFGLAGTYEQYF,TGCGCCAGCAGCTTTGGACTAGCGGGCACCTACGAGCAGTACTTC
NA,TRBV5-8,TRBJ2-7,NA,CASSLEPLGDYEQYF,TGTGCCAGCAGCTTGGAGCCCCTGGGAGACTACGAGCAGTACTTC
TRBD1,TRBV2,TRBJ2-6,NA,CASSGGQGIGANVLTF,TGTGCCAGCAGTGGTGGACAGGGGATCGGGGCCAACGTCCTGACTTTC
TRBD2,TRBV5-1,TRBJ2-2,NA,CASSPTSPGLAYGGELFF,TGCGCCAGCAGCCCTACCTCCCCGGGACTAGCGTACGGCGGGGAGCTGTTTTTT
TRBD1,TRBV19,TRBJ2-1,NA,CASSAQRDRSYNEQFF,TGTGCCAGTAGTGCACAACGGGACAGGAGTTACAATGAGCAGTTCTTC
TRBD1,TRBV28,TRBJ2-2,NA,CASSGIRTGRFGNTGELFF,TGTGCCAGCAGCGGTATAAGGACAGGGCGGTTTGGTAACACCGGGGAGCTGTTTTTT
TRBD1,TRBV25-1,TRBJ1-3,few,CASRGTGGWRGNTIYF,TGTGCCAGCAGAGGGACAGGGGGCTGGCGAGGAAACACCATATATTTT
NA,TRBV28,TRBJ2-2,NA,CATDGGGELFF,TGTGCCACCGACGGGGGCGGGGAGCTGTTTTTT
TRBD2,TRBV9,TRBJ2-2,NA,CASSGGLAENTGELFF,TGTGCCAGCAGCGGAGGACTAGCGGAGAACACCGGGGAGCTGTTTTTT
TRBD1,TRBV6-6,TRBJ2-5,NA,CASSYRDRDGQETQYF,TGTGCCAGCAGTTATAGGGACAGGGACGGTCAAGAGACCCAGTACTTC
NA,TRBV10-3,TRBJ2-7,NA,CAISEGRGGIHEQYF,TGTGCCATCAGTGAGGGGAGGGGGGGAATCCACGAGCAGTACTTC
TRBD2,TRBV5-4,TRBJ2-7,NA,CASSHRTSATRTYEQYF,TGTGCCAGCAGCCACCGGACTAGCGCCACCCGGACTTACGAGCAGTACTTC
NA,TRBV6-1,TRBJ2-7,once,CASSPRDFYEQYF,TGTGCCAGCAGCCCCAGGGACTTCTACGAGCAGTACTTC
TRBD1,TRBV7-8,TRBJ2-6,NA,CASSSSDRGSGANVLTF,TGTGCCAGCAGCTCATCAGACAGGGGAAGTGGGGCCAACGTCCTGACTTTC
NA,TRBV5-1,TRBJ1-1,NA,CASSSAGGNTEAFF,TGCGCCAGCAGCTCGGCGGGCGGGAACACTGAAGCTTTCTTT
TRBD1,TRBV5-1,TRBJ1-1,once,CASSLGQGVTEAFF,TGCGCCAGCAGCCTAGGACAGGGGGTCACTGAAGCTTTCTTT
NA,TRBV28,TRBJ1-5,NA,CAIGGLNQPQHF,TGTGCCATAGGCGGACTCAATCAGCCCCAGCATTTT
TRBD1,TRBV6-5,TRBJ1-2,NA,CASRTGWGYTF,TGTGCCAGCAGGACAGGGTGGGGCTACACCTTC
NA,TRBV7-7,TRBJ2-1,NA,CASSPRGNLNEQFF,TGTGCTAGCAGCCCAAGGGGGAATCTGAATGAGCAGTTCTTC
TRBD2,TRBV18,TRBJ2-3,NA,CASSPRWQAGVTDTQYF,TGTGCCAGCTCACCCCGCTGGCAAGCGGGGGTCACAGATACGCAGTATTTT
TRBD1,TRBV7-9,TRBJ2-5,NA,CASSLQDTGGRETQYF,TGTGCCAGCAGCCTCCAGGATACAGGGGGCAGGGAGACCCAGTACTTC
TRBD2,TRBV11-2,TRBJ2-1,NA,CASSLGWTSGHNEQFF,TGTGCCAGCAGCTTAGGTTGGACTAGCGGCCACAATGAGCAGTTCTTC
TRBD1,TRBV18,TRBJ2-7,NA,CASSLTRTGSYEQYF,TGTGCCAGCTCCCTCACTCGGACAGGCTCCTACGAGCAGTACTTC
NA,TRBV15,TRBJ2-5,once,CATSRAGSGRGKETQYF,TGTGCCACCAGCAGAGCAGGATCAGGCAGAGGGAAAGAGACCCAGTACTTC
TRBD1,TRBV6-4,TRBJ1-2,NA,CASSDGTGQSYGYTF,TGTGCCAGCAGTGACGGGACAGGGCAATCCTATGGCTACACCTTC
TRBD1,TRBV5-4,TRBJ2-5,NA,CASSLPGQSETQYF,TGTGCCAGCAGTCTACCGGGACAGTCCGAGACCCAGTACTTC
TRBD1,TRBV19,TRBJ1-1,NA,CASSTDRGVFGEAFF,TGTGCCAGTAGTACCGACAGGGGGGTTTTCGGTGAAGCTTTCTTT
TRBD2,TRBV5-6,TRBJ2-5,few,CASSWAGGAGETQYF,TGTGCCAGCAGCTGGGCGGGGGGGGCGGGAGAGACCCAGTACTTC
TRBD2,TRBV2,TRBJ2-3,NA,CASSPGTSSTDTQYF,TGTGCCAGCAGCCCCGGGACTAGCAGCACAGATACGCAGTATTTT
NA,TRBV7-9,TRBJ2-1,NA,CASLPGGLYNEQFF,TGTGCCAGCCTCCCCGGGGGGCTGTACAATGAGCAGTTCTTC
TRBD2,TRBV7-3,TRBJ2-1,NA,CASSLWGGSYNEQFF,TGTGCCAGCAGCTTATGGGGGGGTTCCTACAATGAGCAGTTCTTC
NA,TRBV19,TRBJ1-3,few,CASSISRQERNTIYF,TGTGCCAGTAGTATATCGAGACAGGAACGAAACACCATATATTTT
TRBD1,TRBV30,TRBJ1-1,NA,CAWSDRVGTEAFF,TGTGCCTGGAGCGACAGGGTGGGCACTGAAGCTTTCTTT
TRBD2,TRBV5-1,TRBJ2-5,NA,CASSLGLAGQWETQYF,TGCGCCAGCAGCCTGGGACTAGCGGGACAGTGGGAGACCCAGTACTTC
TRBD2,TRBV5-6,TRBJ2-3,NA,CASSFLAGGADTQYF,TGTGCCAGCAGCTTTCTAGCGGGAGGGGCAGATACGCAGTATTTT
NA,TRBV5-8,TRBJ1-4,NA,CASSLGGGDEKLFF,TGTGCCAGCAGCTTGGGAGGGGGAGACGAAAAACTGTTTTTT
NA,TRBV12-1,TRBJ1-5,NA,CASSFVRDRGGNQPQHF,TGTGCCAGCAGCTTTGTTCGGGACAGGGGAGGCAATCAGCCCCAGCATTTT
TRBD2,TRBV6-6,TRBJ2-1,few,CASSVSGTYNEQFF,TGTGCCAGCAGTGTGAGCGGGACCTACAATGAGCAGTTCTTC
NA,TRBV19,TRBJ1-2,NA,CASSMDYWDYGYTF,TGTGCCAGTAGTATGGACTATTGGGACTATGGCTACACCTTC
NA,TRBV7-9,TRBJ2-1,once,CSSSLGAGSRYNEQFF,TGTTCCAGCAGCTTAGGGGCGGGAAGTCGGTACAATGAGCAGTTCTTC
NA,TRBV4-1,TRBJ1-2,NA,CASSPPLTEIFYGYTF,TGCGCCAGCAGCCCCCCCTTGACAGAGATCTTTTATGGCTACACCTTC
NA,TRBV30,TRBJ1-4,NA,CAWRTTFMGELFF,TGTGCCTGGAGAACTACATTCATGGGTGAACTGTTTTTT
NA,TRBV6-1,TRBJ1-1,NA,CASSDRRDTEAFF,TGTGCCAGCAGTGATCGCAGGGACACTGAAGCTTTCTTT
NA,TRBV6-6,TRBJ1-5,NA,CASSPLSQPQHF,TGTGCCAGCAGCCCATTGAGCCAGCCCCAGCATTTT
TRBD1,TRBV27,TRBJ1-2,NA,CASSPRRDSLYGYTF,TGTGCCAGCAGTCCACGCCGGGACAGCCTCTATGGCTACACCTTC
TRBD1,TRBV28,TRBJ1-1,NA,CASSPQTQGDTEAFF,TGTGCCAGCAGTCCTCAGACCCAGGGGGACACTGAAGCTTTCTTT
TRBD1,TRBV4-3,TRBJ1-4,NA,CASSPGGQGDATNEKLFF,TGCGCCAGCAGCCCAGGAGGACAGGGGGACGCAACTAATGAAAAACTGTTTTTT
NA,TRBV11-2,TRBJ1-1,NA,CASSLSVGGQAFF,TGTGCCAGCAGCTTATCGGTGGGGGGTCAAGCTTTCTTT